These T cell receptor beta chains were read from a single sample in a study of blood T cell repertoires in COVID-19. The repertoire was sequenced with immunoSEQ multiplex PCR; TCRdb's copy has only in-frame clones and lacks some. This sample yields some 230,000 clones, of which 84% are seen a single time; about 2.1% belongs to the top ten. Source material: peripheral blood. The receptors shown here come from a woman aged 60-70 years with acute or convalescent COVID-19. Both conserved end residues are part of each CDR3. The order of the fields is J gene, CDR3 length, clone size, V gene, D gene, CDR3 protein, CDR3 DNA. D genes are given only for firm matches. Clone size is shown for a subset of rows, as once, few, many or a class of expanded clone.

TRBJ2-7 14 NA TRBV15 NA CATSRDLGGREQYF TGTGCCACCAGCAGAGATTTAGGAGGGCGAGAGCAGTACTTC
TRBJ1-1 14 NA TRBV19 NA CASSIGRRSTEAFF TGTGCCAGTAGTATAGGTCGGAGGAGCACTGAAGCTTTCTTT
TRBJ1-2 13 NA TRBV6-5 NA CASRQGGLYGYTF TGTGCCAGCAGGCAGGGAGGGCTCTATGGCTACACCTTC
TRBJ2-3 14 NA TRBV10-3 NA CAISTKTVSDTQYF TGTGCCATCAGTACTAAGACAGTTTCAGATACGCAGTATTTT
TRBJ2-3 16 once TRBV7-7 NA CASSLGGNRGTDTQYF TGTGCTAGCAGCTTAGGGGGGAACAGGGGCACAGATACGCAGTATTTT
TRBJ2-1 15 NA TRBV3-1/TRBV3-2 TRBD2 CASSGASGSYNEQFF TGTGCCAGCAGCGGCGCTAGCGGTTCCTACAATGAGCAGTTCTTC
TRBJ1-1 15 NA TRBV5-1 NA CASSLEGTMNTEAFF TGCGCCAGCAGCTTGGAGGGGACTATGAACACTGAAGCTTTCTTT
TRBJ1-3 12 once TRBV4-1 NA CASSQAGNTIYF TGCGCCAGCAGCCAAGCGGGAAACACCATATATTTT
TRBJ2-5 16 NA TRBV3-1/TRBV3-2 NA CASSQESSGGRETQYF TGTGCCAGCAGCCAAGAAAGTAGCGGCGGACGAGAGACCCAGTACTTC
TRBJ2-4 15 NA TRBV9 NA CASSVSHSAKNIQYF TGTGCCAGCAGCGTAAGCCATTCAGCCAAAAACATTCAGTACTTC
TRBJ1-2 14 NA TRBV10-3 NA CAISVRGDNYGYTF TGTGCCATCAGTGTCCGGGGTGATAACTATGGCTACACCTTC
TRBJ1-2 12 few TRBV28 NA CAISWGGSGYTF TGTGCCATTTCCTGGGGGGGATCTGGCTACACCTTC
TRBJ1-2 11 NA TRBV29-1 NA CSVVLDYGYTF TGCAGCGTTGTACTCGACTATGGCTACACCTTC
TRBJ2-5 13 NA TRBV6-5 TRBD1 CASTGGPRETQYF TGTGCCAGTACAGGGGGGCCGCGGGAGACCCAGTACTTC